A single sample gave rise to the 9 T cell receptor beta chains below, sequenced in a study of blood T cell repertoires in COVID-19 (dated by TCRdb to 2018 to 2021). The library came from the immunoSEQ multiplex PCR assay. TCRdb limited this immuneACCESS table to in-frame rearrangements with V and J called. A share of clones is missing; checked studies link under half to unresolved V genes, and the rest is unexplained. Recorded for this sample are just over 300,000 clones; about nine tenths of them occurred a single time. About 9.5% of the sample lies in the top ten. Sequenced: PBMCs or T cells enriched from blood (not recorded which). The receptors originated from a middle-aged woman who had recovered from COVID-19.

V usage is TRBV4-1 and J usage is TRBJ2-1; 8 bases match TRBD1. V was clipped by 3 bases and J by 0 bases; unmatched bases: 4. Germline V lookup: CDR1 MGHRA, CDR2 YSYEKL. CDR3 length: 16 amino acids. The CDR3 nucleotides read TGCGCCAGCAGCCAGGACAGGGACCTCTCCTACAATGAGCAGTTCTTC. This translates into CASSQDRDLSYNEQFF.

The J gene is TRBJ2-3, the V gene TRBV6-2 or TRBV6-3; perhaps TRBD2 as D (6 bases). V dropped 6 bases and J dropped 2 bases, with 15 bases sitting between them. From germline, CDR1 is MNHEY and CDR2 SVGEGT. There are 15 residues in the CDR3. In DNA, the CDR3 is TGTGCCAGCAGACCTCCGGGACTGATCACAGATACGCAGTATTTT. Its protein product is CASRPPGLITDTQYF.

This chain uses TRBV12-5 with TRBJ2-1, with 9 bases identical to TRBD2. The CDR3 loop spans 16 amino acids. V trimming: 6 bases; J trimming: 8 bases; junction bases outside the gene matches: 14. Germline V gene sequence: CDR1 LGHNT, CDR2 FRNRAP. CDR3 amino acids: CASGPTVAGGPYEQFF. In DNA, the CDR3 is TGTGCTAGTGGGCCCACTGTGGCGGGAGGGCCGTATGAGCAGTTCTTC. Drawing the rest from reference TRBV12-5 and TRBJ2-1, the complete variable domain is DARVTQTPRHKVTEMGQEVTMRCQPILGHNTVFWYRQTMMQGLELLAYFRNRAPLDDSGMPKDRFSAEMPDATLATLKIQPSEPRDSAVYFCASGPTVAGGPYEQFFGPGTRLTVL.

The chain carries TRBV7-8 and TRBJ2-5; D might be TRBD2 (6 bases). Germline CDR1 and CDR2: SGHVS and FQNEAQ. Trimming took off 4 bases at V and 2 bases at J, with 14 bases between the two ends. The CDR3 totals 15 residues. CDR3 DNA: TGTGCCAGCAGCTCCCCTCCAGGGAGGCAAGAGACCCAGTACTTC. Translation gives CASSSPPGRQETQYF.

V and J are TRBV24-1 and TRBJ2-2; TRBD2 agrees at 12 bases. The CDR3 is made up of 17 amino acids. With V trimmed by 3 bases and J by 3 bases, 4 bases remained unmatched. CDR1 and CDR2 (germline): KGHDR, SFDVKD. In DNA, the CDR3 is TGTGCCACCAGTGATACCCTAGCGGGAGGGGACACCGGGGAGCTGTTTTTT. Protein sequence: CATSDTLAGGDTGELFF.

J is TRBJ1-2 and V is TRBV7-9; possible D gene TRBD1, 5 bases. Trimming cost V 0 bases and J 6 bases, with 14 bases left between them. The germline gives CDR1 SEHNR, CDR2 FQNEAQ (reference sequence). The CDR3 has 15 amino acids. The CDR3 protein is CASSLAGQGVHGYTF. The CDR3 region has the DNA TGTGCCAGCAGCTTAGCGGGGCAGGGTGTTCATGGCTACACCTTC.

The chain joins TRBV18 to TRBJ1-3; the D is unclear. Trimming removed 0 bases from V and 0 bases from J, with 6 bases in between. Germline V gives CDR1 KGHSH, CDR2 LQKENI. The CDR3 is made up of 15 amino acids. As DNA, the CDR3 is TGTGCCAGCTCACCACCGAACAGCTCTGGAAACACCATATATTTT. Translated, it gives CASSPPNSSGNTIYF.

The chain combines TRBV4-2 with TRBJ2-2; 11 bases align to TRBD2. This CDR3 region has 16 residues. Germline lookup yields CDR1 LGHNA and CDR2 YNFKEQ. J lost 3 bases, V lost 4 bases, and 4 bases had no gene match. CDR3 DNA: TGTGCCAGCAGCCGCTTAGCGGGAGGGGACACCGGGGAGCTGTTTTTT. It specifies CASSRLAGGDTGELFF.

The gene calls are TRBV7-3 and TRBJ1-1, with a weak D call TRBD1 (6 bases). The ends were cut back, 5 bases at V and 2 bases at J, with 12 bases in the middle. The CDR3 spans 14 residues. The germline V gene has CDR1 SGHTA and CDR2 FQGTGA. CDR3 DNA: TGTGCCAGCAGCCTGGAACAGGGTAACACTGAAGCTTTCTTT. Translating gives CASSLEQGNTEAFF.